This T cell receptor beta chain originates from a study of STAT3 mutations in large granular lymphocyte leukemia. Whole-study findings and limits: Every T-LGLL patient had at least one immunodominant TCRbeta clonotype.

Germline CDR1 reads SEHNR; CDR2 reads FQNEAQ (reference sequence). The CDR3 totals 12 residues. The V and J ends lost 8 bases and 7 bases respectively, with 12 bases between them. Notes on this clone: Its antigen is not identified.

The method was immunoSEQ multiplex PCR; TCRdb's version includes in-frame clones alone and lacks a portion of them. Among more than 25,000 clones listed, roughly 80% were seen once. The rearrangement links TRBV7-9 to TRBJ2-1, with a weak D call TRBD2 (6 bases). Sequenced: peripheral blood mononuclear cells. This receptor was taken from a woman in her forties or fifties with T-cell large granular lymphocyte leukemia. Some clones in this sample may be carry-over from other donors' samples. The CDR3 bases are TGTGCCAGCGAGGGACTCTCTAATGAGCAGTTCTTC. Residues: CASEGLSNEQFF.